Sequencing of this TCR beta chain was carried out in a study of T cells in tumors after PD-1 blockade. CDR3 length: 16 amino acids. V was cut by 2 bases and J by 6 bases, with 16 bases left in between. Germline assignment: CDR1 MNHEY and CDR2 SVGEGT. Sequencing used immunoSEQ multiplex PCR; TCRdb keeps in-frame clones, though not all of them. The sample carries tens of thousands of clones, around four fifths recorded once. This receptor was obtained from a human donor with basal cell carcinoma. The sample was PBMCs, taken before anti-PD-1 treatment. The chain recombines TRBV6-2 or TRBV6-3 with TRBJ2-2, with D possibly being TRBD2 (6 bases). CDR3 loop: CASSYSTGVYPGELFF. CDR3 DNA: TGTGCCAGCAGTTACAGCACGGGAGTCTATCCCGGGGAGCTGTTTTTT.